The next 10 T cell receptor beta chains were all read from a single sample in a study of blood T cell repertoires in COVID-19. Profiled with immunoSEQ multiplex PCR; TCRdb holds only in-frame clones, not every one. Of over 250,000 clones listed, 70% to 90% are singletons. The sequencing sample was made of peripheral blood. These receptors originate from a woman in her seventies with acute or convalescent COVID-19.

The rearrangement uses TRBV4-1 and TRBJ2-1, with 11 positions matching TRBD2. The CDR3 contains 16 residues. The J segment lost 5 bases and the V segment lost 4 bases, leaving 7 bases of the junction unmatched. CDR1 and CDR2 (germline): MGHRA, YSYEKL. The CDR3 nucleotides are TGCGCCAGCAGCCGGGCCCTAGCGGGGGGAGACAATGAGCAGTTCTTC. Encoded protein: CASSRALAGGDNEQFF.

The V call is TRBV1, the J call TRBJ2-5; the table's D call, TRBD2, was not checked against the DNA. TRBV1 is given as a pseudogene. The CDR3 is 15 amino acids. CDR3 sequence reads: CTSSQEVWRAETQYF. The CDR3 DNA reads as TGCACCAGCAGCCAAGAGGTCTGGAGGGCGGAGACCCAGTACTTC.

The rearrangement joins TRBV3-1 (or the pseudogene TRBV3-2) to TRBJ2-1, with TRBD2 as a possible D gene (5 bases). Germline CDR1 is LGHDT and CDR2 is YNNKEL (reference sequence). This CDR3 is 14 amino acids long. The V gene lost 4 bases and the J gene lost 6 bases, with 13 bases spanning the gap. In DNA form, the CDR3 reads TGTGCCAGCAGCCGATTTGGGAGCGGCAATGAGCAGTTCTTC. Its translation is CASSRFGSGNEQFF.

The chain's CDR3 is CASSAHRASEKLFF. CDR3 nucleotide sequence: TGTGCCAGCAGCGCTCACAGGGCGTCTGAAAAACTGTTTTTT. The chain uses TRBV11-2 and TRBJ1-4, with D perhaps TRBD1 (6 bases). Trimming took off 5 bases at V and 7 bases at J, with 14 bases between the two ends. The CDR3 has 14 amino acids. The germline gives CDR1 SGHAT, CDR2 FQNNGV.

The J gene is TRBJ1-2, the V gene TRBV6-4; D perhaps matches TRBD1 (5 bases). The V and J ends lost 7 bases and 4 bases respectively, with 16 bases between them. CDR1 and CDR2 (germline): MRHNA, SNTAGT. The CDR3 spans 14 residues. CDR3: CASTKKVGLYGYTF. The CDR3 DNA reads as TGTGCCAGCACTAAGAAGGTGGGGCTCTATGGCTACACCTTC.

The chain combines TRBV5-1 with TRBJ2-1, with D possibly matching TRBD2 (6 bases). Germline V gene data show CDR1 as SGHRS and CDR2 as YFSETQ. CDR3 length equals 14 residues. V was clipped by 5 bases and J by 2 bases, with 11 bases between them. For the CDR3, the DNA is TGCGCCAGCAGTGGAGGGTCCGCCTACAATGAGCAGTTCTTC. Protein sequence: CASSGGSAYNEQFF.

The chain combines TRBV2 with TRBJ1-4; weak D call: TRBD1 (5 bases). CDR3 length equals 13 residues. V gave up 8 bases and J gave up 4 bases, with 11 bases separating them. Germline CDR1 and CDR2: SNHLY and FYNNEI. The CDR3 bases are TGTGCCAGCCTGGGGCAGATTAATGAAAAACTGTTTTTT. As protein: CASLGQINEKLFF.

The V and J genes are TRBV30 and TRBJ1-3; D perhaps matches TRBD1 (5 bases). CDR3 length: 17 amino acids. The germline V gene encodes CDR1 GTSNPN and CDR2 SVGIG (reference sequence). V was shortened by 2 bases and J by 2 bases, with 19 bases between the two germline ends. The CDR3 DNA sequence: TGTGCCTGGAGTTCCCCCTGGCCCCGCAGGGCTGGAAACACCATATATTTT. This gives the protein CAWSSPWPRRAGNTIYF.

This clone showed up just once. This chain connects TRBV10-2 to TRBJ1-4; D uncertain. Germline values: CDR1 WSHSY, CDR2 SAAADI. Trimming removed 6 bases at V and 4 bases at J, with 12 bases between. The CDR3 loop spans 14 amino acids. The CDR3 reads CASRMDGINEKLFF. The CDR3 DNA reads TGCGCCAGCAGAATGGACGGGATTAATGAAAAACTGTTTTTT.

This chain uses TRBV4-2 with TRBJ2-3, with TRBD2 identical over 8 bases. The germline CDR1 and CDR2 sequences are LGHNA and YNFKEQ. V gave up 0 bases and J gave up 6 bases; unmatched junction bases: 5. The CDR3 is 15 residues long. CDR3 in DNA: TGTGCCAGCAGCCAAGATTCCAGCGGGGGCGATACGCAGTATTTT. This encodes CASSQDSSGGDTQYF.